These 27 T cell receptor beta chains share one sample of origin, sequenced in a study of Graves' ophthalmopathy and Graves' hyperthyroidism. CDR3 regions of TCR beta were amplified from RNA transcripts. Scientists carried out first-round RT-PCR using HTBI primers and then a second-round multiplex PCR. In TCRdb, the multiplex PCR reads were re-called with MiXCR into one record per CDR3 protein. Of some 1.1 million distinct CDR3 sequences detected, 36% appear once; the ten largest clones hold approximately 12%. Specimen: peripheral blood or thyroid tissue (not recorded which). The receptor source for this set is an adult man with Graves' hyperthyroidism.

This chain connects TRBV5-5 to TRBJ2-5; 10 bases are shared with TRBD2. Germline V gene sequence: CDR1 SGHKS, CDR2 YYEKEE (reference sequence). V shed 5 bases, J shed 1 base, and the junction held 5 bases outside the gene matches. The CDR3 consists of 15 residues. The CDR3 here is CASSSSGGPQETQYF. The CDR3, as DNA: TGTGCCAGCAGTTCTAGCGGGGGCCCCCAAGAGACCCAGTACTTC.

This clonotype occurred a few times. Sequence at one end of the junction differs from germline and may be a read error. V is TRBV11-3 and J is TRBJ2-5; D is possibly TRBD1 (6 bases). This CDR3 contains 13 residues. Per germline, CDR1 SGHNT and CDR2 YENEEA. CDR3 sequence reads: CASSLEGQGTQYF. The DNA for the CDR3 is TGTGCCAGCAGCTTAGAGGGACAAGGGACCCAGTACTTC.

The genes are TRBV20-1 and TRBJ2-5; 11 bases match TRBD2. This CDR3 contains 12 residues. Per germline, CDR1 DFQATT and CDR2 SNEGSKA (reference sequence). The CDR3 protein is CSVAGGQETQYF. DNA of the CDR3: TGCAGCGTAGCGGGGGGGCAAGAGACCCAGTACTTC.

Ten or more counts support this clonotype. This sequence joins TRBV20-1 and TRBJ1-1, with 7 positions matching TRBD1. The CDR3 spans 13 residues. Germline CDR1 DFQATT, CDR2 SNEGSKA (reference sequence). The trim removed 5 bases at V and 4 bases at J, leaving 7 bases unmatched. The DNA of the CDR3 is TGCAGTGCTGACAGGGAAGTGGGCACTGAAGCTTTCTTT. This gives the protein CSADREVGTEAFF.

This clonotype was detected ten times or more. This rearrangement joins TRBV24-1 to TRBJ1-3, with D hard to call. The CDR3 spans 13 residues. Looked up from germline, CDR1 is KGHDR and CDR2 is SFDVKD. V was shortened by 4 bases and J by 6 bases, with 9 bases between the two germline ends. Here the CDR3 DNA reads TGTGCCACCAGTGAAGGGAGTGAAAACACCATATATTTT. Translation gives CATSEGSENTIYF.

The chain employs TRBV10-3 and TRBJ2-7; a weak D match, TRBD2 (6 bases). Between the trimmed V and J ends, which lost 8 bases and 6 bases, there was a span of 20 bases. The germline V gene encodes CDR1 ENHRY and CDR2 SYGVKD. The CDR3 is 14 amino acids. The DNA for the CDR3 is TGTGCCATCTCCGATGGGGGGTTTGATCGCGAGCAGTACTTC. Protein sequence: CAISDGGFDREQYF.

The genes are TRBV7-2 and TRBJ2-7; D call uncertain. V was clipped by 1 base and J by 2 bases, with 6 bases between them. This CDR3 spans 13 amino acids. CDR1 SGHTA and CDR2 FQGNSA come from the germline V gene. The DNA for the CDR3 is TGTACCAGCAGCTTAGATTGGGCCTACGAGCAGTACTTC. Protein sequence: CTSSLDWAYEQYF.

In DNA form, the CDR3 reads TGTGCCAGCAGCTTAAGGTTCTCGGGGATGTTTCAGGCTGAAGCTTTCTTT. The encoded protein is CASSLRFSGMFQAEAFF. The gene calls are TRBV11-2 and TRBJ1-1, with D hard to call. The CDR3 sequence is 17 residues long. V was pared by 2 bases and J by 6 bases, with 22 bases between. The V gene's germline CDR1 is SGHAT and CDR2 FQNNGV.

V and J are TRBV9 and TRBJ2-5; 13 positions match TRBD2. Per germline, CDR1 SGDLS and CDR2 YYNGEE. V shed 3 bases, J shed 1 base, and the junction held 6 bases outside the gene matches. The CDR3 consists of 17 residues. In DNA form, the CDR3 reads TGTGCCAGCAGCGACAGGACTAGCGGGAGTCGCCAAGAGACCCAGTACTTC. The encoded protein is CASSDRTSGSRQETQYF.

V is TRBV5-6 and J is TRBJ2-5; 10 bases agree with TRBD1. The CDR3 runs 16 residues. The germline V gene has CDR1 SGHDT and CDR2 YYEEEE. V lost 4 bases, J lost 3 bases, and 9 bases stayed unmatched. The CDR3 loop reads CASSALGTGAKETQYF. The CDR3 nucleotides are TGTGCCAGCAGCGCGTTGGGGACAGGGGCCAAAGAGACCCAGTACTTC.

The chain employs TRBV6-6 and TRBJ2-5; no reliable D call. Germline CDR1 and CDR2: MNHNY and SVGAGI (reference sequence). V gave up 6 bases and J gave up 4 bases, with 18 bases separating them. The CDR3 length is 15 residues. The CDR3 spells CASSLRPRPGETQYF. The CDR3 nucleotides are TGTGCCAGCAGCCTACGCCCTAGGCCCGGAGAGACCCAGTACTTC.

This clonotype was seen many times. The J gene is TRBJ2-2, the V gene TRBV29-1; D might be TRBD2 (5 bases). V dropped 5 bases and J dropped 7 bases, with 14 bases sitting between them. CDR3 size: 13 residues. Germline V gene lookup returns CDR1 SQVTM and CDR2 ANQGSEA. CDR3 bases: TGCAGCGTTCTCAAGCGAGGGAACGGGGAGCTGTTTTTT. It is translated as CSVLKRGNGELFF.

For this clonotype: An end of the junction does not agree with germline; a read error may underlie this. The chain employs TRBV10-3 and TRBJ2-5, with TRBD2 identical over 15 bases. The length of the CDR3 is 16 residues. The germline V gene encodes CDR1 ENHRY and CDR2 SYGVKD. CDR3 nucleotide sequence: TGTGCCAGCAGTTCAGGACTAGCGGGAGGGATAGAGACCCAGTACTTC. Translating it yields CASSSGLAGGIETQYF.

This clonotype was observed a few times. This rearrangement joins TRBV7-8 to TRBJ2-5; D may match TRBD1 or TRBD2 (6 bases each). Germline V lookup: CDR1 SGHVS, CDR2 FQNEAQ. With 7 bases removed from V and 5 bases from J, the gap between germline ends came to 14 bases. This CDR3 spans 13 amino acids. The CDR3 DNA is TGTGCCAGCACAAGAGGGGGGCGGGAGACCCAGTACTTC. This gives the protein CASTRGGRETQYF.

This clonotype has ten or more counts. The CDR3 bases are TGTGCCACCAGTGACCGAACGCACGCGAACACCGGGGAGCTGTTTTTT. It codes for CATSDRTHANTGELFF. J is TRBJ2-2 and V is TRBV24-1; D is ambiguous. Deletions cut 4 bases from V and 0 bases from J, with 11 bases between. The CDR3 is made up of 16 amino acids. CDR1 KGHDR and CDR2 SFDVKD come from the germline V gene.

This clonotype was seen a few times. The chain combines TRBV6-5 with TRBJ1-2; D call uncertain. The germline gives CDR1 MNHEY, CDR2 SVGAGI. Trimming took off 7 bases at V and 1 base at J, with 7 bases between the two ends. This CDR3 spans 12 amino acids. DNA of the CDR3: TGTGCCAGCAAGAAGCTTAACTATGGCTACACCTTC. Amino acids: CASKKLNYGYTF.

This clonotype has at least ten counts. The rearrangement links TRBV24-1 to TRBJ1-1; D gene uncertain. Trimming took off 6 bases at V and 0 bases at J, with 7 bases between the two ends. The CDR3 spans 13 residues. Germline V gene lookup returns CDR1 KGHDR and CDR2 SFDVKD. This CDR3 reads CATSTGLNTEAFF. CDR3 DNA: TGTGCCACCAGTACCGGGTTGAACACTGAAGCTTTCTTT.

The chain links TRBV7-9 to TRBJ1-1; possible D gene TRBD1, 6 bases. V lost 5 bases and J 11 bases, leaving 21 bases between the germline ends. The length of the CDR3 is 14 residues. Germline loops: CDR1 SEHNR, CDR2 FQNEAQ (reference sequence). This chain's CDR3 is CASSRTETSDWAFF. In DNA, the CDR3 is TGTGCCAGCAGCAGGACAGAGACCTCTGATTGGGCTTTCTTT.

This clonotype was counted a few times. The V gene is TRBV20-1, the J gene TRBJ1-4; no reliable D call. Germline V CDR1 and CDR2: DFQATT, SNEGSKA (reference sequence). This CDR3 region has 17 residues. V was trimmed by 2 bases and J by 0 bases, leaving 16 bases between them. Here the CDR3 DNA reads TGCAGTGCTAGATCGATTTTAGAAGATGCAACTAATGAAAAACTGTTTTTT. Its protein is CSARSILEDATNEKLFF.

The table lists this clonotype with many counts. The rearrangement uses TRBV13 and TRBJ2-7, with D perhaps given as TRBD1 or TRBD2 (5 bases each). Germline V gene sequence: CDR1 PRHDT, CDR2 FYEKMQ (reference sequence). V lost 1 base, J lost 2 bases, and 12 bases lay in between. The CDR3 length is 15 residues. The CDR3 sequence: CASSLEGRGAYEQYF. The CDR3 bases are TGTGCCAGCAGCTTAGAGGGACGGGGAGCCTACGAGCAGTACTTC.

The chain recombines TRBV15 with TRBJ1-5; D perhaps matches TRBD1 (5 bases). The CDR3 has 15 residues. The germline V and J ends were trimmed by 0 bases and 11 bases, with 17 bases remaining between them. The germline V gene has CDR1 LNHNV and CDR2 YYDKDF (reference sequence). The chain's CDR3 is CATSRDSQAQETQHF. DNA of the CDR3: TGTGCCACCAGCAGAGACTCACAGGCCCAAGAGACCCAGCATTTT.

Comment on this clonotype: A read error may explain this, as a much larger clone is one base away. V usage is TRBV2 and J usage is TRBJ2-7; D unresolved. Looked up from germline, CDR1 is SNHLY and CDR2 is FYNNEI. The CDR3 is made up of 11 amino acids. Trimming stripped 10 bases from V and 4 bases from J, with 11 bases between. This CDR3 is CATRAAYEQYF. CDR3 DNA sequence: TGTGCCACCAGAGCCGCTTACGAGCAGTACTTC.

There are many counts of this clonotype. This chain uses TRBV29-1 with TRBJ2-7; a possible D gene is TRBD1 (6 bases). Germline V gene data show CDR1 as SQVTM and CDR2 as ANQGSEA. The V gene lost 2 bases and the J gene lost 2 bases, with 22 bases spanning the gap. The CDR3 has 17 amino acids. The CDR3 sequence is CSVESDTDRLAAYEQYF. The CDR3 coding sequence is TGCAGCGTTGAAAGTGACACCGACAGGTTGGCCGCCTACGAGCAGTACTTC.

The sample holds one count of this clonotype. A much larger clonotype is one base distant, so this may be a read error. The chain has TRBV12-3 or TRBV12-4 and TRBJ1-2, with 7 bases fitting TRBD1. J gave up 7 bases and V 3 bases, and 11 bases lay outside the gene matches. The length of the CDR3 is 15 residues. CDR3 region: CASSFRVKGAAGYTF. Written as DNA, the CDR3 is TGTGCCAGCAGTTTTAGGGTCAAGGGGGCAGCTGGCTACACCTTC.

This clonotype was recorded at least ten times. The CDR3 sequence is CASSLEFYEQYF. In nucleotides, the CDR3 is TGTGCCAGCAGCTTAGAATTCTACGAGCAGTACTTC. The gene calls are TRBV7-8 and TRBJ2-7; D remains unclear. V lost 1 base to trimming and J lost 3 bases, with 4 bases between them. Per germline, CDR1 SGHVS and CDR2 FQNEAQ. The CDR3 extends over 12 amino acids.

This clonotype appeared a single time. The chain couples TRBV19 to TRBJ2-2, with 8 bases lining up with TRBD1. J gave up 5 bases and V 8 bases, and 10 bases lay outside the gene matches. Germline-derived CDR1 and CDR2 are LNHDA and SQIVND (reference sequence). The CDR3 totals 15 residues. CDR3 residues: CASARRGRGTGELFF. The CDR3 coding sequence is TGTGCCAGTGCGCGCAGGGGGCGCGGGACCGGGGAGCTGTTTTTT.

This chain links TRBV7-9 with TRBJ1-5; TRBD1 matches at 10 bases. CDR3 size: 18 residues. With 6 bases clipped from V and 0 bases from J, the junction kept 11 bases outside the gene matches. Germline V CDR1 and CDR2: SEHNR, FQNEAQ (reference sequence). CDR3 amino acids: CASRPTGGYEGSNQPQHF. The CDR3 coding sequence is TGTGCCAGCAGGCCGACAGGGGGCTATGAGGGTAGCAATCAGCCCCAGCATTTT.